The clone carrying this T cell receptor (beta chain) showed up many times. In patients aged 18 to 65, hyperthyroidism was newly diagnosed, with duration under 2 months. This specimen belongs to a study of T cells in Graves' hyperthyroidism and ophthalmopathy. RNA transcripts yielded amplified TCR beta CDR3 regions. First-round RT-PCR of the TCR CDR3 relied on the HTBI primer set. TCRdb re-derived calls from the multiplex PCR reads in MiXCR, one entry per CDR3 protein. There are around 620,000 distinct CDR3 sequences in the sample; about 17% occur only once, and approximately 3.8% lies in the top ten. This CDR3 is built from 13 residues. CDR1 and CDR2 (germline): MNHNS, SASEGT. Germline trimming cut 6 bases from V and 8 bases from J; bases unmatched to any gene: 8.

The gene calls are TRBV6-1 and TRBJ1-2; 8 positions agree with TRBD1. Sample: blood. The receptor's source is a woman under 40 with Graves' hyperthyroidism. CDR3 in DNA: TGTGCCAGCAGCCCAACACAGGGGGGAGGCTACACCTTC. Translation gives CASSPTQGGGYTF.